This TCR beta chain comes out of a study of blood T cell repertoires in COVID-19. Study summary: Sample material is recorded as cDNA or gDNA derived from T cells, B-cell-depleted T cells, or PBMCs.

V lost 3 bases and J lost 6; bases outside the gene matches: 1. CDR1 MGHRA and CDR2 YSYEKL come from the germline V gene. The CDR3 consists of 13 residues. Seattle's enrolled individuals joined amid active infection and were then monitored longitudinally. This table comes from immunoSEQ multiplex PCR, and its TCRdb copy is limited to in-frame clones, with some not included. The data hold about 280,000 clones, with roughly 89% observed a single time. The sequence was obtained from a young woman with COVID-19, enrolled during active disease. The chain couples TRBV4-1 to TRBJ1-5; the match to TRBD1 covers 8 bases. Source material: peripheral blood. CDR3 DNA: TGCGCCAGCAGCCATGACAGGGGTCAGCCCCAGCATTTT. It codes for CASSHDRGQPQHF.